The rows below give T cell receptor beta chains drawn from one sample of a study of CD8 T cells in Susac syndrome. MiXCR was run by TCRdb on the immunoSEQ multiplex PCR reads, yielding one entry per CDR3 protein. Of approximately 300,000 distinct CDR3 sequences in the sample, approximately 85% were seen once. The sequencing sample was made of CD8+ T cells from PBMCs. These receptors were taken from a human donor with multiple sclerosis. The CDR3 runs from the conserved cysteine through the conserved F or W. The order of the fields is D gene, clone size, J gene, V gene, CDR3 protein, CDR3 DNA. A D gene is named only where the DNA matches it firmly. Clone size is not always given. Where it is, it says once, few, many or a class for expanded clones.

TRBD1 NA TRBJ2-5 TRBV25-1 CASSGLDRGEETQYF TGTGCCAGCAGTGGCTTGGACAGGGGGGAAGAGACCCAGTACTTC
NA NA TRBJ1-5 TRBV6-7 CASSYLGTPNQPQHF TGTGCCAGCAGTTACCTCGGGACACCTAATCAGCCCCAGCATTTT
NA NA TRBJ2-7 TRBV2 CAKTGQGGEQYF TGTGCCAAGACGGGACAAGGCGGCGAGCAGTACTTC
TRBD1 NA TRBJ2-2 TRBV12-5 CASGWAPGDRGDTGELFF TGTGCTAGTGGTTGGGCCCCGGGGGACAGGGGCGACACCGGGGAGCTGTTTTTT
NA NA TRBJ2-6 TRBV11-2 CASSRSSGANVLTF TGTGCCAGCAGCCGGAGCTCTGGGGCCAACGTCCTGACTTTC
TRBD2 NA TRBJ2-4 TRBV18 CASSPPAPSGRAQYF TGTGCCAGCTCACCACCGGCCCCTAGCGGGAGGGCCCAGTACTTC
TRBD1 once TRBJ2-2 TRBV12-3/TRBV12-4 CATPHRGRATGELFF TGTGCCACCCCTCACAGGGGGCGCGCCACCGGGGAGCTGTTTTTT
NA NA TRBJ2-1 TRBV5-4 CASRDTSYNEQFF TGTGCCAGCAGGGATACTAGCTACAATGAGCAGTTCTTC
NA NA TRBJ1-1 TRBV9 CASSVDGTLRRAHEAFF TGTGCCAGCAGCGTAGATGGGACGTTACGGAGGGCTCATGAAGCTTTCTTT
TRBD2 NA TRBJ2-5 TRBV29-1 CSVRSGTSGRGTQYF TGCAGCGTTCGTTCGGGGACTAGCGGGAGGGGGACCCAGTACTTC
NA NA TRBJ2-5 TRBV29-1 CSVEGETQYF TGCAGCGTTGAAGGAGAGACCCAGTACTTC
NA NA TRBJ1-5 TRBV28 CASSGLLNQPQHF TGTGCCAGCTCCGGGCTACTTAATCAGCCCCAGCATTTT
NA NA TRBJ1-5 TRBV30 CAWSAGRGNQPQHF TGTGCCTGGAGTGCAGGTAGAGGCAATCAGCCCCAGCATTTT
TRBD1 once TRBJ2-7 TRBV2 CASRAATGATYEQYF TGTGCCAGCAGGGCAGCCACAGGGGCAACCTACGAGCAGTACTTC
NA NA TRBJ2-2 TRBV24-1 CATSFSGNTGELFF TGTGCCACCAGTTTTAGCGGGAACACCGGGGAGCTGTTTTTT
NA few TRBJ1-4 TRBV4-1 CASRRITNEKLFF TGCGCCAGCAGGAGGATAACTAATGAAAAACTGTTTTTT
NA NA TRBJ2-7 TRBV13 CASSCQSWARYEQYF TGTGCCAGCAGCTGTCAAAGTTGGGCCCGCTACGAGCAGTACTTC
TRBD1 NA TRBJ1-2 TRBV27 CASSPLRQGATYGYTF TGTGCCAGCAGTCCCCTGCGGCAGGGGGCAACCTATGGCTACACCTTC
NA NA TRBJ1-5 TRBV6-2/TRBV6-3 CASSPDSDHQPQHF TGTGCCAGCAGTCCGGACAGTGATCATCAGCCCCAGCATTTT
TRBD1 once TRBJ2-7 TRBV18 CASSPTGAYEQCF TGTGCCAGCTCACCGACAGGGGCCTACGAGCAGTGCTTC
NA NA TRBJ1-1 TRBV6-5 CATSSYILLGANTEAFF TGTGCCACCAGTTCCTATATCCTACTGGGGGCGAACACTGAAGCTTTCTTT
NA NA TRBJ2-1 TRBV27 CASGRGVRSYNEQFF TGTGCCAGCGGGAGGGGGGTTCGATCCTACAATGAGCAGTTCTTC
TRBD1 NA TRBJ2-7 TRBV13 CASSWTGTGGNSYEQYF TGTGCCAGCAGTTGGACCGGGACAGGGGGAAATTCCTACGAGCAGTACTTC
TRBD1 few TRBJ2-7 TRBV4-3 CASSRSSGTGAYEQYF TGCGCCAGCAGCCGGTCTTCTGGGACAGGTGCCTACGAGCAGTACTTC
TRBD2 NA TRBJ2-3 TRBV20-1 CSASDYLLAGADTQYF TGCAGTGCTAGTGATTACCTCCTAGCGGGAGCAGATACGCAGTATTTT
TRBD2 NA TRBJ2-1 TRBV4-1 CASSHGTSGRYSYNEQFF TGCGCCAGCAGCCACGGGACTAGCGGGCGCTACTCCTACAATGAGCAGTTCTTC
TRBD2 few TRBJ2-7 TRBV20-1 CSAREHWTSGTYEQYF TGCAGTGCTAGAGAACATTGGACTAGCGGGACCTACGAGCAGTACTTC
TRBD2 once TRBJ2-3 TRBV25-1 CASSEYLPADSGRPTDTQYF TGTGCCAGCAGTGAATACCTACCCGCGGATAGCGGGAGGCCCACAGATACGCAGTATTTT
NA NA TRBJ2-1 TRBV9 CASSVHGNSYNEQFF TGTGCCAGCAGCGTACACGGGAATAGTTACAATGAGCAGTTCTTC
NA few TRBJ2-1 TRBV28 CASRASSYNEQFF TGTGCCAGTAGGGCGAGCTCCTACAATGAGCAGTTCTTC
TRBD2 NA TRBJ2-7 TRBV7-9 CASSQSRASGSYEQYF TGTGCCAGCAGCCAATCGAGGGCTAGCGGCTCCTACGAGCAGTACTTC
NA NA TRBJ1-6 TRBV30 CAWKAVQEYSPLHF TGTGCCTGGAAGGCGGTACAGGAGTATTCACCCCTCCACTTT
NA NA TRBJ2-3 TRBV30 CAWSVAGDTQYF TGTGCCTGGAGTGTAGCCGGAGATACGCAGTATTTT
NA NA TRBJ2-7 TRBV5-6 CASSVLTSIGEQYF TGTGCCAGCAGCGTGCTGACTAGTATCGGCGAGCAGTACTTC
NA NA TRBJ1-2 TRBV25-1 CASSAPGFGEYGYTF TGTGCCAGCAGCGCCCCAGGGTTTGGGGAGTATGGCTACACCTTC
TRBD1 NA TRBJ1-5 TRBV5-1 CASSLDREDTQHF TGCGCCAGCAGCTTAGACAGGGAAGATACGCAGCATTTT
NA NA TRBJ2-5 TRBV27 CASSLNSETQYF TGTGCCAGCAGTCTTAACTCGGAGACCCAGTACTTC
NA few TRBJ2-7 TRBV15 CATRPRATYEQYF TGTGCCACCAGACCCAGGGCGACCTATGAACAGTACTTC
TRBD1 NA TRBJ2-7 TRBV7-9 CASGPGQGFYEQYF TGTGCCAGCGGACCGGGACAGGGTTTCTACGAGCAGTACTTC
NA once TRBJ1-5 TRBV25-1 CASSEGLSQPQHF TGTGCCAGCAGTGAAGGACTTAGTCAGCCCCAGCATTTT
TRBD1 NA TRBJ2-5 TRBV28 CASSTRTGVETQYF TGTGCCAGCAGTACCAGGACAGGGGTGGAGACCCAGTACTTC
TRBD2 once TRBJ2-1 TRBV15 CATSGGTSGISLYNEQFF TGTGCCACCAGCGGAGGGACTAGCGGAATCTCTTTGTACAATGAGCAGTTCTTC
NA NA TRBJ1-2 TRBV11-2 CAIWAEGGYTF TGTGCCATCTGGGCTGAGGGGGGCTACACCTTC
NA few TRBJ2-7 TRBV4-3 CASSQEYRTYEQYF TGCGCCAGCAGCCAAGAGTACAGGACCTACGAGCAGTACTTC
NA NA TRBJ2-7 TRBV11-1 CASSLASTSSEQYF TGTGCCAGCAGCTTAGCCTCAACTAGCAGCGAGCAGTACTTC
NA NA TRBJ1-5 TRBV6-2/TRBV6-3 CASSYSAGADQPQHF TGTGCCAGCAGTTACTCGGCAGGGGCGGATCAGCCCCAGCATTTT
NA NA TRBJ1-2 TRBV9 CASSVVGQNYGYTF TGTGCCAGCAGCGTAGTAGGGCAGAACTATGGCTACACCTTC
NA few TRBJ2-7 TRBV6-2/TRBV6-3 CASSGTLQTYEQYF TGTGCCAGCAGTGGGACACTGCAGACTTACGAGCAGTACTTC
NA NA TRBJ1-5 TRBV19 CASSLKPGLGHQPQHF TGTGCCAGTAGCCTGAAACCGGGACTAGGCCATCAGCCCCAGCATTTT
TRBD1 NA TRBJ1-2 TRBV6-5 CASSYSGQLYGYTF TGTGCCAGCAGTTACTCGGGACAGCTCTATGGCTACACCTTC
NA NA TRBJ2-7 TRBV28 CASRTVDSPLYEQYF TGTGCCAGCAGGACGGTGGATTCACCACTCTACGAGCAGTACTTC
NA NA TRBJ2-1 TRBV7-9 CASSPWGSSYSEQFF TGTGCCAGCAGCCCGTGGGGGAGCTCCTACAGTGAGCAGTTCTTC
NA NA TRBJ2-5 TRBV27 CASRPPGADFYQETQYF TGTGCCAGCAGACCCCCCGGAGCAGACTTTTACCAAGAGACCCAGTACTTC
NA NA TRBJ1-1 TRBV19 CASSSQQGTEAFF TGTGCCAGTAGTTCCCAACAAGGGACTGAAGCTTTCTTT
NA NA TRBJ2-1 TRBV6-2/TRBV6-3 CASRIGPGEEQFF TGTGCCAGCAGAATCGGACCAGGTGAGGAGCAGTTCTTC